The rows below give T cell receptor beta chains drawn from one sample of a study of blood T cell repertoires in COVID-19. Some clones are missing from TCRdb's copy, which holds only in-frame ones; the method was immunoSEQ multiplex PCR. This table has under 400,000 clones, almost 90% appearing once. The specimen sequenced was PBMCs or T cells enriched from blood (not recorded which). Receptors were obtained from a woman in her twenties or thirties who had been exposed to COVID-19. Each CDR3 is given with its conserved first and last residue. The D gene is left open where the match is weak. Expanded clones are given a class, and other clones once, few, many or no size at all.

d_call	v_call	cdr3_length	j_call	clone_size	cdr3_aa	cdr3_nt
.	TRBV7-9	13	TRBJ2-7	once	CASSPAVGYEQYF	TGTGCCAGCAGCCCCGCGGTTGGTTACGAGCAGTACTTC
.	TRBV12-5	14	TRBJ2-7	.	CASGFHGRAYEQYF	TGTGCTAGTGGTTTCCACGGTCGAGCCTACGAGCAGTACTTC
.	TRBV30	14	TRBJ1-3	.	CAWTTRGFRNTIYF	TGTGCCTGGACGACCAGGGGTTTTAGAAACACCATATATTTT
.	TRBV6-1	15	TRBJ1-4	.	CASSESWGGHEKLFF	TGTGCCAGCAGTGAAAGCTGGGGCGGACATGAAAAACTGTTTTTT
.	TRBV11-2	12	TRBJ1-2	once	CASSSNGYGYTF	TGTGCCAGCAGCTCAAACGGTTATGGCTACACCTTC
.	TRBV9	16	TRBJ1-1	.	CASSVAAGSWGSEAFF	TGTGCCAGCAGCGTAGCTGCGGGGAGTTGGGGGTCTGAAGCTTTCTTT
TRBD2	TRBV5-6	16	TRBJ2-7	.	CASSLDSGYSAYEQYF	TGTGCCAGCAGCTTGGATAGCGGGTACTCCGCCTACGAGCAGTACTTC
.	TRBV3-1/TRBV3-2	14	TRBJ1-1	.	CASSHRTGNTEAFF	TGTGCCAGCAGCCATCGTACAGGGAACACTGAAGCTTTCTTT
TRBD1	TRBV28	17	TRBJ1-2	.	CASNLPGQPNSNYGYTF	TGTGCCAGCAACTTACCGGGACAGCCTAATTCTAACTATGGCTACACCTTC
.	TRBV28	18	TRBJ2-2	.	CASSFPSLRTANTGELFF	TGTGCCAGCAGTTTTCCCTCTCTTCGGACAGCGAACACCGGGGAGCTGTTTTTT
TRBD2	TRBV10-2	16	TRBJ2-1	.	CASSRDPGLAGTEQFF	TGCGCCAGCAGTCGGGACCCGGGACTAGCGGGAACTGAGCAGTTCTTC
.	TRBV27	12	TRBJ1-1	.	CATWERGTEAFF	TGTGCCACCTGGGAGCGTGGCACTGAAGCTTTCTTT
.	TRBV12-5	13	TRBJ2-2	.	CASGFAGTGELFF	TGTGCTAGTGGTTTTGCAGGGACCGGGGAGCTGTTTTTT
TRBD1	TRBV10-3	14	TRBJ2-7	.	CAISGDRERYEQYF	TGTGCCATCAGCGGGGACAGGGAGAGGTACGAGCAGTACTTC
TRBD1	TRBV24-1	17	TRBJ1-5	.	CATSDSRTGGGNQPQHF	TGTGCCACCAGTGATTCACGGACAGGGGGCGGCAATCAGCCCCAGCATTTT
TRBD2	TRBV6-5	13	TRBJ2-1	.	CASRREGGYEQFF	TGTGCCAGCAGGCGGGAGGGGGGTTATGAGCAGTTCTTC
TRBD1	TRBV20-1	11	TRBJ2-7	.	CSARDSDRIYF	TGCAGTGCTAGAGATTCGGACAGGATCTATTTC
.	TRBV19	19	TRBJ2-2	.	CASRLRFRGHPKPPGELFF	TGTGCCAGCCGCCTCCGGTTTCGGGGACACCCAAAACCTCCCGGGGAGCTGTTTTTT
TRBD1	TRBV28	16	TRBJ2-7	.	CASSSPWGTGTYEQYF	TGTGCCAGCAGTTCTCCGTGGGGGACAGGGACCTACGAGCAGTACTTC
.	TRBV4-1	15	TRBJ2-1	.	CASSQDGAGDNEQFF	TGCGCCAGCAGCCAAGATGGCGCAGGCGACAATGAGCAGTTCTTC
TRBD2	TRBV5-4	14	TRBJ2-2	.	CASSLPLAGGELFF	TGTGCCAGCAGCTTGCCCCTAGCGGGCGGGGAGCTGTTTTTT
.	TRBV15	15	TRBJ1-2	.	CATSRAGTNAYGYTF	TGTGCCACCAGCAGAGCCGGGACAAACGCGTATGGCTACACCTTC
.	TRBV7-6	14	TRBJ2-7	.	CASSPRLESSEQYF	TGTGCCAGCAGCCCCCGGCTAGAGAGTTCCGAGCAGTACTTC
.	TRBV10-3	15	TRBJ1-5	.	CAISESGGTNQPQHF	TGTGCCATCAGTGAGTCGGGAGGGACCAATCAGCCCCAGCATTTT
.	TRBV11-2	13	TRBJ1-2	.	CASSLQGMSGYTF	TGTGCCAGCAGCTTACAGGGGATGAGTGGCTACACCTTC
TRBD2	TRBV10-1	17	TRBJ2-1	.	CASSESGLAGSYNEQFF	TGCGCCAGCAGTGAGTCGGGACTAGCGGGATCGTACAATGAGCAGTTCTTC
TRBD2	TRBV5-1	20	TRBJ2-1	.	CASRTPGLAGGPRSYNEQFF	TGCGCCAGCAGGACTCCGGGACTAGCGGGAGGGCCTAGGTCCTACAATGAGCAGTTCTTC
TRBD1	TRBV10-3	17	TRBJ1-3	once	CAITSPGQGLSGNTIYF	TGTGCCATCACCTCCCCGGGACAGGGGCTCTCTGGAAACACCATATATTTT
.	TRBV19	15	TRBJ2-7	.	CASSWGLADSWEQYF	TGTGCCAGTAGTTGGGGGCTAGCCGATTCCTGGGAGCAGTACTTC
.	TRBV6-5	13	TRBJ1-5	few	CASSPRVQQPQHF	TGTGCCAGCAGCCCCAGGGTCCAGCAGCCCCAGCATTTT